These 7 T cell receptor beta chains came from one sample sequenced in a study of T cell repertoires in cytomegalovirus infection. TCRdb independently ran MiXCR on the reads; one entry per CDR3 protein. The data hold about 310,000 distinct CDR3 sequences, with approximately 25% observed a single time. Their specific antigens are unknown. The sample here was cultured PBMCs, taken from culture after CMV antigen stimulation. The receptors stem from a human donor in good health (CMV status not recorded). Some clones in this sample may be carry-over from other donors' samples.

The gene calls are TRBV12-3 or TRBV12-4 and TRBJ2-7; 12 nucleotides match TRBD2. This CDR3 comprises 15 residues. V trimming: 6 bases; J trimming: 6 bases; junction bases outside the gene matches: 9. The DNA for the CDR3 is TGTGCCAGCAGAAAACTGACTAGCGGGAGTAGCGAGCAGTACTTC. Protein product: CASRKLTSGSSEQYF.

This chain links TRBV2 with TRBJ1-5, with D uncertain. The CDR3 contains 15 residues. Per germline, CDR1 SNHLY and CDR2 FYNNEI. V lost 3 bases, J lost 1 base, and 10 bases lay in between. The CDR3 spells CASSDSLLSNQPQHF. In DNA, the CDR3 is TGTGCCAGCAGTGACAGCCTCTTGAGCAATCAGCCCCAGCATTTT. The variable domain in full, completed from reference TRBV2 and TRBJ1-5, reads EPEVTQTPSHQVTQMGQEVILRCVPISNHLYFYWYRQILGQKVEFLVSFYNNEISEKSEIFDDQFSVERPDGSNFTLKIRSTKLEDSAMYFCASSDSLLSNQPQHFGDGTRLSIL.

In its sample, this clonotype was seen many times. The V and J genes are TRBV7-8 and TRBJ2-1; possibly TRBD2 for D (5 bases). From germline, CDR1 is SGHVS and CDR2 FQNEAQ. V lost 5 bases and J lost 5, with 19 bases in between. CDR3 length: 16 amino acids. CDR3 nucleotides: TGTGCCAGCAGCCCCCCTGCAAGCGGTCTTAACAATGAGCAGTTCTTC. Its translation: CASSPPASGLNNEQFF.

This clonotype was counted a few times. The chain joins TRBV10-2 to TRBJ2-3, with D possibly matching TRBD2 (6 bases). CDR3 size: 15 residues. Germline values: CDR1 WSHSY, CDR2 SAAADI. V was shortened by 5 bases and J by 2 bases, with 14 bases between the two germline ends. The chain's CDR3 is CASSISGQLTDTQYF. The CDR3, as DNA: TGCGCCAGCAGTATTAGCGGACAACTCACAGATACGCAGTATTTT.

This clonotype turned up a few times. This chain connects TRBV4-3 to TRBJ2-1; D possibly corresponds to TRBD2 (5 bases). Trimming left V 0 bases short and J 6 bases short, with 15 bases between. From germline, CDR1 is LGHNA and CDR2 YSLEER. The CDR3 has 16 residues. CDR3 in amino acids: CASSQESGSPGNEQFF. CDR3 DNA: TGCGCCAGCAGCCAAGAAAGCGGCAGCCCGGGCAATGAGCAGTTCTTC.

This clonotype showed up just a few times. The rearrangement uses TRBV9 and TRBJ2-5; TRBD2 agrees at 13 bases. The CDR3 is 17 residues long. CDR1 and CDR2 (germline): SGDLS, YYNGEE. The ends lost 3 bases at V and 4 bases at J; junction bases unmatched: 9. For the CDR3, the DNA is TGTGCCAGCAGCGCGGGGGGACTAGCGGGAAGGTTAGAGACCCAGTACTTC. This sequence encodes CASSAGGLAGRLETQYF.

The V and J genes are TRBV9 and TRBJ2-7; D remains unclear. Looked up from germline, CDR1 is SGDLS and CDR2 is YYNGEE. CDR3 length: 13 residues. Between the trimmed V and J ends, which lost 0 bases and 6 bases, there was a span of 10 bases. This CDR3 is CASSVAPDSEQYF. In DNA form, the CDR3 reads TGTGCCAGCAGCGTAGCCCCAGACTCCGAGCAGTACTTC.